This T cell receptor beta chain was identified in a study of blood T cells in healthy people across ages. For the study at large: About one barcoded beta molecule per two T cells was captured by template switching.

Every donor contributed roughly 10 milliliters of peripheral blood by blood draw. Notes on the study in general: Getting older went along with TCR beta diversity per million T cells dropping roughly linearly.

PCR was performed a second time for roughly 6 to 12 cycles using a sample-barcoded 5' primer and a J-beta primer mix. Using its own MiXCR run on the 5' RACE reads, TCRdb lists one record per CDR3 protein. The sample records more than 1,000,000 distinct CDR3 sequences, 20% to 25% being singletons. The CDR3 covers 16 residues. Per the germline V gene, CDR1 is SQVTM and CDR2 is ANQGSEA. Deletions cut 3 bases from V and 5 bases from J, with 20 bases between. This clonotype has a single count. The antigen is unknown. The data were also submitted as part of a second study, on T cells of mothers and their children.

This sequence was found in a girl aged 2 to 9 in good health. The sequenced material came from blood. The V and J genes are TRBV29-1 and TRBJ2-1; D may be TRBD1 (6 bases). CDR3 sequence: CSVDQLGTRIDNEQFF. The CDR3 region has the DNA TGCAGCGTTGATCAATTAGGGACACGAATAGACAATGAGCAGTTCTTC.